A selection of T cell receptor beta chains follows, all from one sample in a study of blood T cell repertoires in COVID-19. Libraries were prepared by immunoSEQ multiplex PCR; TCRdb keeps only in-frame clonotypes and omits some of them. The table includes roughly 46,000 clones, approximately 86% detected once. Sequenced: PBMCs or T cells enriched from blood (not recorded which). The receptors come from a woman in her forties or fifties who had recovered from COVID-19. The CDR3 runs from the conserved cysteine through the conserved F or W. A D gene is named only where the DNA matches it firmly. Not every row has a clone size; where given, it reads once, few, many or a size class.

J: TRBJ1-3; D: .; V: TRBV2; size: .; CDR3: CASIAGGLGGNTIYF; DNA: TGTGCCAGCATCGCCGGGGGGCTGGGTGGAAACACCATATATTTT
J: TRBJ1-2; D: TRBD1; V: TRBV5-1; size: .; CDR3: CASSLGTGYGYTF; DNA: TGCGCCAGCAGTTTGGGGACAGGCTATGGCTACACCTTC
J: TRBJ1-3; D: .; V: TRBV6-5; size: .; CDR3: CASSSTEGNTIYF; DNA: TGTGCCAGCAGTTCGACAGAAGGAAACACCATATATTTT
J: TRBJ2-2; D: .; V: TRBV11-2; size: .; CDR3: CASSQLLTGELFF; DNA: TGTGCCAGCAGCCAATTACTCACCGGGGAGCTGTTTTTT
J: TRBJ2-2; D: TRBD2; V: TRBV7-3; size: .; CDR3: CASSLTGGVLTGELFF; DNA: TGTGCCAGCAGCTTAACTGGGGGGGTATTGACCGGGGAGCTGTTTTTT
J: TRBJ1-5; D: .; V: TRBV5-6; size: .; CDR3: CASSLALDQPQHF; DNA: TGTGCCAGCAGCTTGGCTCTTGATCAGCCCCAGCATTTT
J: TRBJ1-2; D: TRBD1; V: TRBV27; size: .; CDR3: CASSRTGTGYYGYTF; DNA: TGTGCCAGCAGTCGCACCGGGACAGGGTATTATGGCTACACCTTC
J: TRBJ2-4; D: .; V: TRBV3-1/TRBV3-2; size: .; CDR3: CASSQDRARQGGIQYF; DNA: TGTGCCAGCAGCCAAGATCGGGCCCGACAAGGGGGCATTCAGTACTTC
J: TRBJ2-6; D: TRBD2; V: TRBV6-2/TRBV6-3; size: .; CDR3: CASSTRAGGSGANVLTF; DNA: TGTGCCAGCAGTACCAGGGCGGGGGGCTCTGGGGCCAACGTCCTGACTTTC
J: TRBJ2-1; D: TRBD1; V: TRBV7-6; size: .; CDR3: CASSIRTGDEQFF; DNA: TGTGCCAGCAGCATAAGAACAGGGGATGAGCAGTTCTTC
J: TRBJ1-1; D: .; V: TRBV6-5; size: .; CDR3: CASSYSGTLNTEAFF; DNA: TGTGCCAGCAGTTACTCGGGCACCCTGAACACTGAAGCTTTCTTT
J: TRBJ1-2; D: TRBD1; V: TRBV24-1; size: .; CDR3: CATSDSRTGAVYGYTF; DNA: TGTGCCACCAGTGATTCACGGACAGGGGCCGTCTATGGCTACACCTTC
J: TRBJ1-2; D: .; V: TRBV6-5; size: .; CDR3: CASRDNRVDTMYTF; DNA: TGTGCCAGCAGAGATAACAGGGTTGACACAATGTACACCTTC
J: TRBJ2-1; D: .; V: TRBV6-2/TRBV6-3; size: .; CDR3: CASSIDSSSYNEQFF; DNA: TGTGCCAGCAGTATTGACAGTAGCTCCTACAATGAGCAGTTCTTC
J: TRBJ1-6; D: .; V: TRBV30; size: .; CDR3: CAWTTNRNNSPLHF; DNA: TGTGCCTGGACAACCAACAGAAATAATTCACCCCTCCACTTT
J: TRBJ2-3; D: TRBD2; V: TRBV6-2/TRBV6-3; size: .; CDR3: CASSSLGAGSTDTQYF; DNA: TGTGCCAGCAGTTCCCTTGGAGCGGGGAGCACAGATACGCAGTATTTT
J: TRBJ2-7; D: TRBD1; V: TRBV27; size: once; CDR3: CASSPYRGEAYEQYF; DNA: TGTGCCAGCAGTCCCTACAGGGGCGAGGCCTACGAGCAGTACTTC
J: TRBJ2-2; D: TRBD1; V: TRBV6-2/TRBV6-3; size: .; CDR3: CASSYGDSRTGELFF; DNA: TGTGCCAGCAGTTACGGGGACAGTAGAACCGGGGAGCTGTTTTTT
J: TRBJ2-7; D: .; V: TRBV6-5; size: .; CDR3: CASSRGFIYEQYF; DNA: TGTGCCAGCAGTCGGGGGTTTATCTACGAGCAGTACTTC
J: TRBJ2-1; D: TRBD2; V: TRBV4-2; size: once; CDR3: CASSQSWGGDYNEQFF; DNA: TGTGCCAGCAGCCAATCGTGGGGGGGGGACTACAATGAGCAGTTCTTC
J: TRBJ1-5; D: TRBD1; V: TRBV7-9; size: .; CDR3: CASSLGMTGGSNQPQHF; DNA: TGTGCCAGCAGCTTGGGGATGACAGGGGGTAGCAATCAGCCCCAGCATTTT
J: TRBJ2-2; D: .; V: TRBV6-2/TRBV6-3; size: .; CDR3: CASSYSDKNTGELFF; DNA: TGTGCCAGCAGTTACTCCGACAAGAACACCGGGGAGCTGTTTTTT